This TCR beta chain stems from a study of cytomegalovirus exposure and HLA in healthy donors. Study outcomes and limitations: The investigators catalogued 150 or so TCR beta chains as cytomegalovirus-associated. While the bulk of TCR sequences proved rare, some public TCRs turned up in many donors. TCR beta sequences numbering roughly 18,000 were associated with HLA alleles at 0.05 false discovery rate in a later analysis.

PCR was performed using 60 Vbeta and 13 Jbeta primers. Repertoires were generated with immunoSEQ multiplex PCR, while TCRdb's copy carries only in-frame clones and drops some. Found here are approximately 180,000 clones, roughly three quarters of them singletons; the top ten hold less than 15%. Only one count was recorded for this clone. No antigen is known for it. Germline V gene data show CDR1 as SGHRS and CDR2 as YFSETQ. The CDR3 totals 12 residues. The ends were cut back, 3 bases at V and 6 bases at J, with 8 bases in the middle. The chain employs TRBV5-1 and TRBJ2-3; D is undetermined. The receptor was derived from a woman between 45 and 60 years old in good health and CMV-seropositive. Sequences were obtained from PBMCs. CDR3 DNA sequence: TGCGCCAGCAGCTCCAACGCGGATACGCAGTATTTT. Translated: CASSSNADTQYF.